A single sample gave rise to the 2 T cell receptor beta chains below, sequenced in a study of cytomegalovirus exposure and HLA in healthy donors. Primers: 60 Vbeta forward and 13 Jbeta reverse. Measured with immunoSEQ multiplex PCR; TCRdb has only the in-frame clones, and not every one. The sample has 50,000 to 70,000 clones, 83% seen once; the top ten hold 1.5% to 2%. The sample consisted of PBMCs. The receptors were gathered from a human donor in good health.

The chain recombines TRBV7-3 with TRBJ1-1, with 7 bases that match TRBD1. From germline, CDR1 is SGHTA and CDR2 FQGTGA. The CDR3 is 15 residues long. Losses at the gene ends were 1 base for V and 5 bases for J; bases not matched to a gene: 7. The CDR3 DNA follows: TGTGCCAGCAGCTTAAACCAGGGGGTTAGGACTGAAGCTTTCTTT. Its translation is CASSLNQGVRTEAFF.

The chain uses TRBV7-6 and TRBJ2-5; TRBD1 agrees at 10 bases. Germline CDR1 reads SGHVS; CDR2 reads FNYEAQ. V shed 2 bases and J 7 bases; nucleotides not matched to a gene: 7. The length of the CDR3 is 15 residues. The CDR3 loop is CASSLRDRGTRTQYF. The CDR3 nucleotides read TGTGCCAGCAGCTTACGGGACAGGGGCACCCGGACCCAGTACTTC.